This record looks at one T cell receptor beta chain sequence and its context. The junction had 7 bases not matched to a gene; V was cut back by 3 bases and J by 3 bases. The CDR3 loop spans 15 amino acids. The V gene's germline CDR1 is SGDLS and CDR2 YYNGEE. The sample is drawn from a study of cytomegalovirus exposure and HLA in healthy donors. The study ran its PCR with 60 Vbeta and 13 Jbeta primers. Authors' processing steps: Roughly 11 million of the 80 million or so unique TCR beta chains counted in a later analysis were shared. TCRdb's copy holds only in-frame clones and misses some; the assay was immunoSEQ multiplex PCR. That table furnishes V, J and clone size, whereas the DNA furnished D and trimming. The profile covers approximately 100,000 clones, with more than 70% appearing a single time and approximately 3.6% taken by the ten largest.

The chain has TRBV9 and TRBJ2-3; 7 positions agree with TRBD2. The sequenced material came from PBMCs. This receptor was obtained from a man under 40 in good health and CMV-seronegative. CDR3 residues: CASSGGSWGTDTQYF. CDR3 nucleotides: TGTGCCAGCAGCGGCGGGAGCTGGGGGACAGATACGCAGTATTTT.